This T cell receptor (beta chain) comes out of a study of blood T cell repertoires in COVID-19. Per the authors' pipeline: Estimated nucleated cell counts came from reference gene primer amplification. Repertoires were generated with immunoSEQ multiplex PCR, while TCRdb's copy carries only in-frame clones and drops some. The V and J calls and clone size were taken over from that table, and D and trimming were inferred from the DNA. The data show about 94,000 clones, with about nine tenths seen just once and approximately 5% held by the top ten. The CDR3 extends over 15 amino acids. Trimming removed 5 bases from V and 0 bases from J; junction bases left unmatched: 4. Germline CDR1 and CDR2: SGHTA and FQGNSA.

The TCR was taken from a woman older than 75 with acute or convalescent COVID-19. The source material was peripheral blood. The rearrangement uses TRBV7-2 and TRBJ2-7, with 10 nucleotides matching TRBD2. This CDR3 reads CASSTRLAGSYEQYF. In DNA, the CDR3 is TGTGCCAGCAGCACCCGACTAGCGGGCTCCTACGAGCAGTACTTC.